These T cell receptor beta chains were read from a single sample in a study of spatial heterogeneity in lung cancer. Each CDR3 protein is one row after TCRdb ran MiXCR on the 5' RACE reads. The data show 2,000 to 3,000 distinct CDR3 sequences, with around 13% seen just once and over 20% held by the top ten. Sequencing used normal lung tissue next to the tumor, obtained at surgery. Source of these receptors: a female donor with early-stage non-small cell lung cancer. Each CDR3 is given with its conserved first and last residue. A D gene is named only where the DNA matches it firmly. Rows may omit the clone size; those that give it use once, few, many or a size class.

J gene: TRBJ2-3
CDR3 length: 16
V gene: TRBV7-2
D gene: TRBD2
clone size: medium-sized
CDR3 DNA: TGTGCCAGCAGCTTAGACAGCGGGGGGACCACAGATACGCAGTATTTT
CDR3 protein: CASSLDSGGTTDTQYF

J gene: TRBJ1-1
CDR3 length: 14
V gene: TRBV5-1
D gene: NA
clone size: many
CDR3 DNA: TGCGCCAGCAGCTTGAGCAGGGCGACCACTGAAGCTTTCTTT
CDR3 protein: CASSLSRATTEAFF

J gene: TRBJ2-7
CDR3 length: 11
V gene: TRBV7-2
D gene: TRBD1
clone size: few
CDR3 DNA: TGTGCCAGCAGCACAACAGGGGGGAGGCACTTC
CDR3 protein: CASSTTGGRHF

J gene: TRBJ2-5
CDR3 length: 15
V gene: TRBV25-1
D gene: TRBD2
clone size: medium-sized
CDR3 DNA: TGTGCCAGCAGTGAATTACGACAGCGGGAGGAGACCCAGTACTTC
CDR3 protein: CASSELRQREETQYF

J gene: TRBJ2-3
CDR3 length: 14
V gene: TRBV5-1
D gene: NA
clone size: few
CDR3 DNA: TGCGCCAGCAGCTCTGACTTTTCGGGGGATACGCAGTATTTT
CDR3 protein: CASSSDFSGDTQYF

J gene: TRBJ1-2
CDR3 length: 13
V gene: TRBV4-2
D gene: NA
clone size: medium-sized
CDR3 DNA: TGTGCCAGCAGCCAAGACAGTATCTATGGCTACACCTTC
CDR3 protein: CASSQDSIYGYTF

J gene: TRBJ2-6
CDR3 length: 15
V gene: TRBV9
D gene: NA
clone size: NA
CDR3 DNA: TGTGCCAGCGAAACAGGTAACCCTGGGGCCAACGTCCTGACTTTC
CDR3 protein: CASETGNPGANVLTF

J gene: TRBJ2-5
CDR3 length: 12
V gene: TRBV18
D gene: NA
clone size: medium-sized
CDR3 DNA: TGTGCCAGCTCACTGCACCAAGAGACCCAGTACTTC
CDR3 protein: CASSLHQETQYF

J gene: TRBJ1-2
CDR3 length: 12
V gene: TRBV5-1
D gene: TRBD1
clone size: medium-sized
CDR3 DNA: TGCGCCAGCAGCCCAGGGGGATATGGCTACACCTTC
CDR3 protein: CASSPGGYGYTF

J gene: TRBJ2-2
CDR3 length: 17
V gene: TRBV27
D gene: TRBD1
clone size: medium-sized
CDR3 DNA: TGTGCCAGCAGTTACGGGACAGAGCAACTAAACACCGGGGAGCTGTTTTTT
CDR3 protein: CASSYGTEQLNTGELFF

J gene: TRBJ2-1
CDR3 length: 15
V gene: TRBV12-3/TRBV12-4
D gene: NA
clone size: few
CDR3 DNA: TGTGCCAGCAGGATACAGGGTCTCTCCTACAATGAGCAGTTCTTC
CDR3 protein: CASRIQGLSYNEQFF

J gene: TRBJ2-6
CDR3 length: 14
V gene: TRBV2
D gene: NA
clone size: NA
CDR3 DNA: TGTGCCAGCAGTGGGCCAACTGGGGCCAACGTCCTGACTTTC
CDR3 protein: CASSGPTGANVLTF

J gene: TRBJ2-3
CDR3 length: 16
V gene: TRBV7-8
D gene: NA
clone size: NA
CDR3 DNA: TGTGCCAGCAGCGCCTATAGAGTGGGATCGGTGGATACGCAGTATTTT
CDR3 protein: CASSAYRVGSVDTQYF

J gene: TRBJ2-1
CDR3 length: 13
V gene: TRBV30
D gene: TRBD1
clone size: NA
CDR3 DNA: TGTGCCTGGAGTGCCTCAGGGGGCAGTGAGCAGTTCTTC
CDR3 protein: CAWSASGGSEQFF

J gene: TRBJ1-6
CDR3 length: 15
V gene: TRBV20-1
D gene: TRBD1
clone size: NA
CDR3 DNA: TGCAGTGCTGAGGACGGGACAGGTTATAATTCACCCCTCCACTTT
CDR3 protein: CSAEDGTGYNSPLHF

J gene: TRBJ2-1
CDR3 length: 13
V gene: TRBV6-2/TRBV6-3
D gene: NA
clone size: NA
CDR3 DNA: TGTGCCAGCAGTCCGGGACTTTACAATGAGCAGTTCTTC
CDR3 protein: CASSPGLYNEQFF

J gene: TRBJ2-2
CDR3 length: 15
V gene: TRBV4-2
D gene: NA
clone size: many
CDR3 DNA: TGTGCCAGCAGCCAAGATCGGGCGGGGACCGGGGAGCTGTTTTTT
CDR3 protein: CASSQDRAGTGELFF

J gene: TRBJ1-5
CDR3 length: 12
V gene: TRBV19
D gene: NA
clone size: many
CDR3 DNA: TGTGCCACCCGGGACAGCAATCAGCCCCAGCATTTT
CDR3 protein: CATRDSNQPQHF

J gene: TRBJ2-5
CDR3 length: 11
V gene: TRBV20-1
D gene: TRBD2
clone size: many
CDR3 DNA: TGCAGTGCCCTAGCGGGGGAGACCCAGTACTTC
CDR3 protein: CSALAGETQYF

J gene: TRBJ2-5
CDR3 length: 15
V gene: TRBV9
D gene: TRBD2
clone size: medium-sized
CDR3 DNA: TGTGCCAGCAGCCCGACTAGCGGGGGGTGGGAGACCCAGTACTTC
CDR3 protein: CASSPTSGGWETQYF

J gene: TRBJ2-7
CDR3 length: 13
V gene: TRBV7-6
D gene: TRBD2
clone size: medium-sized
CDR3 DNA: TGTGCCAGCAGCTTAGTGGCCGGGAGGGAGCAGTACTTC
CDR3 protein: CASSLVAGREQYF

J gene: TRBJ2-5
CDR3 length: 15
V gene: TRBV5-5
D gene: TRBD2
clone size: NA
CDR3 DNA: TGTGTTAGCAGCCTAACAGGACTAGCGCTAGGGACCCAGTACTTC
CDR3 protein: CVSSLTGLALGTQYF

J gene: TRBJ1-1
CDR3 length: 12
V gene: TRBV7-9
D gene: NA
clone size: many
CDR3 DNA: TGTGCCAGCAGCCTGGGACGGAATGAAGCTTTCTTT
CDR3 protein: CASSLGRNEAFF

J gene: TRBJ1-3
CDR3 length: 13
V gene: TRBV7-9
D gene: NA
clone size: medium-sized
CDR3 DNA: TGTGCCAGCAGTTTGAAGTCTGGAAACACCATATATTTT
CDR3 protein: CASSLKSGNTIYF

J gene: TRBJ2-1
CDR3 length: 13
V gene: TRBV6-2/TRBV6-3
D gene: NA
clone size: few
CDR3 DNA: TGTGCCAGCAGTTACGATCTAGTAGGTGAGCAGTTCTTC
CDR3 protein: CASSYDLVGEQFF

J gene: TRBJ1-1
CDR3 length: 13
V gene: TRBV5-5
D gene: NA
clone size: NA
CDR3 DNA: TGTGCCAGCAGCCAGATTACTAACACTGAAGCTTTCTTT
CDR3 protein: CASSQITNTEAFF

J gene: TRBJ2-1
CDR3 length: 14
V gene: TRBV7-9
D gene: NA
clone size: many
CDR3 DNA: TGTGCCAGCAGCTTAGGACTTCCCGAGGGGGAGCAGTTCTTC
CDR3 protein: CASSLGLPEGEQFF

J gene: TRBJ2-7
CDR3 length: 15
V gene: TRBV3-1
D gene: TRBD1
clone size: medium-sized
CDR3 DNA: TGTGCCAGCAGCCAAAAGGGGACAGGGCACTACGAGCAGTACTTC
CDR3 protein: CASSQKGTGHYEQYF

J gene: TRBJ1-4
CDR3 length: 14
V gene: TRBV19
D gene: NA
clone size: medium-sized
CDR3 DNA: TGTGCCAGTGGGGTCAGGGGCTTGGAGGAAAAACTGTTTTTT
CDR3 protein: CASGVRGLEEKLFF

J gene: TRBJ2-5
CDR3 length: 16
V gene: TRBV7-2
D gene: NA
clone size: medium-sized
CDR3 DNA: TGTGCCAGCAGCTTAGCGGGCGGGGGCCGGGAAGAGACCCAGTACTTC
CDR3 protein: CASSLAGGGREETQYF

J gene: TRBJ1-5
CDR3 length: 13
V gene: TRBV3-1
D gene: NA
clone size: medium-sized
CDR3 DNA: TGTGCCAGCAGCCAACAGCTCAATCAGCCCCAGCATTTT
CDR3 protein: CASSQQLNQPQHF

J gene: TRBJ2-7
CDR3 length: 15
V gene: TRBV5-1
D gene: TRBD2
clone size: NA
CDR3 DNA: TGCGCCAGCAGCCCGTCGGCGGGAGCCCCCTACGAGCAGTACTTC
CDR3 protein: CASSPSAGAPYEQYF

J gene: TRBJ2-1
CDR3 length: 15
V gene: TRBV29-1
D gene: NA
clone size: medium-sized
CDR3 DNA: TGCAGCGTTGGAAAGGGCCTTTCCCCGGGCAATGAGCAGTTCTTC
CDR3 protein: CSVGKGLSPGNEQFF

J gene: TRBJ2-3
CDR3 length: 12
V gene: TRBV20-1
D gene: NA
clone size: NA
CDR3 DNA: TGCAGTGCTACCACCCACACAGATACGCAGTATTTT
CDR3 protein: CSATTHTDTQYF

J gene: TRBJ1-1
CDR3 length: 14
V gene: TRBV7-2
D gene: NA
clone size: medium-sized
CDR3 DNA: TGTGCCAGCAGCTTAAGTTCGTGGGACACTGAAGCTTTCTTT
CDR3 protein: CASSLSSWDTEAFF

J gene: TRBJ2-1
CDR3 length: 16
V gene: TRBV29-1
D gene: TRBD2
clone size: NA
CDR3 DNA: TGCAGCGTTGAACCTAGCGGGAGACGAACTTACAATGAGCAGTTCTTC
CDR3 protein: CSVEPSGRRTYNEQFF

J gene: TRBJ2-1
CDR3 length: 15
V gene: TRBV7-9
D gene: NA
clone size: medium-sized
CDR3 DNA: TGTGCCAGCAGCTTAGACGGGACCAGTGGGAATGAGCAGTTCTTC
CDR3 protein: CASSLDGTSGNEQFF

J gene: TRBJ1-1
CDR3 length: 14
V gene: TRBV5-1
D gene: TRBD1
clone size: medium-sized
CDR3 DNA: TGCGCCAGCAGCTTAATCCAGGGGGCTGGTGAAGCTTTCTTT
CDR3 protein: CASSLIQGAGEAFF

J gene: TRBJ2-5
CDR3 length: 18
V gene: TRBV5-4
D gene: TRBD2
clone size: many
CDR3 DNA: TGTGCCAGCAGCTTGGGAGCATCGACTAGCGGGACCCCAAAGACCCAGTACTTC
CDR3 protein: CASSLGASTSGTPKTQYF

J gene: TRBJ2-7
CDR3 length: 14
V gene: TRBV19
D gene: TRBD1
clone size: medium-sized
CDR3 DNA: TGTGCCAGTACTCCGGGACAGGGGGTTGGCGAGCAGTACTTC
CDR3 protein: CASTPGQGVGEQYF

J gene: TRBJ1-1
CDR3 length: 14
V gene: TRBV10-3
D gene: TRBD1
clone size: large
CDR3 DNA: TGTGCCATCAGGGCGCCGGGACAGGGCTTCGAAGCTTTCTTT
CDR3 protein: CAIRAPGQGFEAFF